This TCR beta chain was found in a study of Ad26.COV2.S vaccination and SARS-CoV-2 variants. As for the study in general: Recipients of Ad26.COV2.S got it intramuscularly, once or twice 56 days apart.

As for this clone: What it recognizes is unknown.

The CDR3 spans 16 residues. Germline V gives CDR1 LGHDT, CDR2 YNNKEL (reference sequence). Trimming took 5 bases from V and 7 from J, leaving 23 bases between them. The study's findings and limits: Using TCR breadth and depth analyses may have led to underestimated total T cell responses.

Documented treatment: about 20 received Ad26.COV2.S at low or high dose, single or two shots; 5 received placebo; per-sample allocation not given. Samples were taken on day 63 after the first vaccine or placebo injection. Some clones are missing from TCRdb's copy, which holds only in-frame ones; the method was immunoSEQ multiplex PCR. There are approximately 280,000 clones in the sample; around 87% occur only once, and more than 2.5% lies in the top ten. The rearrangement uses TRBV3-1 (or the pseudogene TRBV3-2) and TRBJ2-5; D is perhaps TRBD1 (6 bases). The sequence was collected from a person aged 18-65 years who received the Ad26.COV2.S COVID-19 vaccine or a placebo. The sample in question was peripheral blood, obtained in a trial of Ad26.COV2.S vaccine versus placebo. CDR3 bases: TGTGCCAGCAGCGAAAGGGGGATAGGATTGCTAGGGACCCAGTACTTC. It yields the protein CASSERGIGLLGTQYF.